The 5 T cell receptor beta chains presented below share a single source sample, sequenced in a study of T cells after posttransplantation cyclophosphamide. Control samples came 1 year after myeloablative marrow transplants with methotrexate plus calcineurin inhibitor. Using immunoSEQ multiplex PCR, the repertoire was profiled, and TCRdb retains in-frame clones only, with some absent. The table includes around 16,000 clones, roughly 83% detected once. The input for sequencing was PBMCs, taken approximately 370 days after allogeneic stem cell transplant with calcineurin inhibitor and methotrexate. The receptors shown here come from a male patient under 35 who received an allogeneic stem cell transplant from a related donor, was CMV-positive, and had no GVHD. Some T cells may have originated in the graft donor.

The rearrangement joins TRBV7-9 to TRBJ1-2; maybe TRBD1 (6 bases). V lost 5 bases, J lost 2 bases, and 18 bases lay in between. This CDR3 has 16 amino acids. Germline values: CDR1 SEHNR, CDR2 FQNEAQ (reference sequence). The DNA of the CDR3 is TGTGCCAGCAGCCAGGGGTCCGGGCTAAGGAACTATGGCTACACCTTC. This translates into CASSQGSGLRNYGYTF.

In this sample, this clone turned up once. The chain couples TRBV12-5 to TRBJ1-2; possibly TRBD1 for D (6 bases). V lost 6 bases to trimming and J lost 2 bases, with 16 bases between them. Germline V gene data show CDR1 as LGHNT and CDR2 as FRNRAP. CDR3 size: 15 residues. CDR3 DNA: TGTGCTAGTGGACGCAGTACAGGGCCAAACTATGGCTACACCTTC. Translated: CASGRSTGPNYGYTF.

The V and J genes are TRBV18 and TRBJ2-5, with D uncertain. The length of the CDR3 is 13 residues. V was shortened by 3 bases and J by 4 bases, with 9 bases between the two germline ends. CDR1 and CDR2 (germline): KGHSH, LQKENI. CDR3: CASSPRPRETQYF. CDR3 DNA: TGTGCCAGCTCACCCCGCCCCAGAGAGACCCAGTACTTC. Full variable domain (missing parts from reference TRBV18 and TRBJ2-5): NAGVMQNPRHLVRRRGQEARLRCSPMKGHSHVYWYRQLPEEGLKFMVYLQKENIIDESGMPKERFSAEFPKEGPSILRIQQVVRGDSAAYFCASSPRPRETQYFGPGTRLLVL.

Here the CDR3 reads CASRQTGGLAGGHYEQYF. DNA for the CDR3: TGTGCCAGCAGACAGACAGGGGGCCTGGCGGGAGGGCACTACGAGCAGTACTTC. The genes are TRBV28 and TRBJ2-7, with D perhaps matching TRBD1 (10 bases). The CDR3 contains 18 residues. Trimming removed 6 bases from V and 3 bases from J, with 27 bases in between. CDR1 and CDR2 from the germline V gene are MDHEN and SYDVKM.

This clone was detected only a few times. This sequence joins TRBV6-4 and TRBJ2-3; 10 positions agree with TRBD2. The trim removed 3 bases at V and 4 bases at J, leaving 1 base unmatched. Germline values: CDR1 MRHNA, CDR2 SNTAGT. The CDR3 covers 14 residues. The CDR3 nucleotides are TGTGCCAGCAGTGAAGGACTAGCGGCAGATACGCAGTATTTT. Protein sequence: CASSEGLAADTQYF.